This T cell receptor (beta chain) came from a study of CD4+ T cells in melanoma. V lost 2 bases and J lost 3; bases outside the gene matches: 17. Germline lookup yields CDR1 SGHRS and CDR2 YFSETQ. This CDR3 has 19 amino acids. Libraries were prepared by immunoSEQ multiplex PCR; TCRdb keeps only in-frame clonotypes and omits some of them. The data show 17,000 or so clones, roughly 80% seen once. Study results and limitations: CD8+ T cell, macrophage and B cell function reportedly correlated with neoantigen-specific CD4+ T cells. In melanoma, neoantigen-specific CD4+ T cells reportedly differed in differentiation state.

This clone was seen a few times. Its antigen is as yet unknown. Specimen: cells from a culture (not recorded whether cultured in vitro). V is TRBV5-1 and J is TRBJ1-2; 9 bases align to TRBD1. The source is a human donor with melanoma. CDR3 protein: CASSFRIRDRAISDYGYTF. In DNA form, the CDR3 reads TGCGCCAGCAGCTTTCGAATCCGGGACAGGGCAATTTCGGACTATGGCTACACCTTC.